A single sample gave rise to the 29 T cell receptor beta chains below, sequenced in a study of molecular identifiers for immune sequencing clone quantification. TCRdb itself ran the PCR reads through MiXCR, one entry per CDR3 protein. The sample lists 600,000 to 650,000 distinct CDR3 sequences; 15% to 20% were seen once. The sequenced sample was naive CD8+ T cells from blood, with Jurkat cell RNA spiked in. Subset reported: FACS-sorted CD8+CD4-CCR7+CD45RA+ naive T cells. The receptors stem from a human donor in good health. Some libraries in this study had Jurkat cell RNA spiked in.

The DNA for the CDR3 is TGTGCCAGCAGCCTCGTCTCTCCGGACGAGCAGTACTTC. This codes for CASSLVSPDEQYF. This chain joins TRBV13 and TRBJ2-7; D is unresolved. CDR3 size: 13 residues. Trimming shortened V by 5 bases and J by 5 bases, and 13 bases separated the two germline ends. Germline V lookup: CDR1 PRHDT, CDR2 FYEKMQ (reference sequence).

This clonotype was picked up many times. The chain recombines TRBV29-1 with TRBJ1-2, with D unclear. Germline assignment: CDR1 SQVTM and CDR2 ANQGSEA. V lost 0 bases to trimming and J lost 7 bases, with 18 bases between them. This CDR3 region has 15 residues. CDR3 sequence reads: CSVEDEVQAPRGYTF. CDR3 in DNA: TGCAGCGTTGAAGATGAGGTCCAGGCCCCACGTGGCTACACCTTC.

This clonotype was recorded many times. The gene calls are TRBV29-1 and TRBJ1-2; tentative D call: TRBD1 (5 bases). This CDR3 comprises 13 residues. The V end was cut by 0 bases, the J end by 3 bases, with 8 bases between. Germline CDR1 is SQVTM and CDR2 is ANQGSEA. Here the CDR3 DNA reads TGCAGCGTTGAAGACCGGGACGACTATGGCTACACCTTC. Translated, it gives CSVEDRDDYGYTF. Together with reference TRBV29-1 and TRBJ1-2, the CDR3 gives the full variable domain: SAVISQKPSRDICQRGTSLTIQCQVDSQVTMMFWYRQQPGQSLTLIATANQGSEATYESGFVIDKFPISRPNLTFSTLTVSNMSPEDSSIYLCSVEDRDDYGYTFGSGTRLTVV.

As concerns this clonotype: One base away lies a much larger clone, so this may be a sequencing read error. No conserved phenylalanine or tryptophan ends this CDR3, so it is likely a read error. The rearrangement joins TRBV10-3 to TRBJ2-7, with 10 bases identical to TRBD1. The CDR3 length is 16 residues. With 0 bases clipped from V and 5 bases from J, the junction kept 7 bases outside the gene matches. The germline V gene has CDR1 ENHRY and CDR2 SYGVKD. The CDR3 bases are TGTGCCATCAGTGAGTCGGGACAGGGGATTTCCCACGAGCAGTACCTC. Protein sequence: CAISESGQGISHEQYL.

This clonotype was seen more than once but under ten times. The chain links TRBV28 to TRBJ2-7; 7 bases fit TRBD2. Germline assignment: CDR1 MDHEN and CDR2 SYDVKM. This CDR3 contains 17 residues. V lost 2 bases and J lost 4; bases outside the gene matches: 14. As DNA, the CDR3 is TGTGCCAGCAGTTTAGCGTGGGAGGGGCAGGGTATGTACGAGCAGTACTTC. Its translation: CASSLAWEGQGMYEQYF.

The table lists this clonotype with a few counts. The chain links TRBV2 to TRBJ2-7, with D perhaps given as TRBD1 or TRBD2 (5 bases each). The V gene's germline CDR1 is SNHLY and CDR2 FYNNEI. The CDR3 length is 14 residues. The germline V and J ends were trimmed by 7 bases and 6 bases, with 19 bases remaining between them. CDR3 sequence (DNA): TGTGCCAGCATCCCCGGGACCGGCCTGGTCGAGCAGTACTTC. This codes for CASIPGTGLVEQYF.

This clonotype appeared many times. This rearrangement joins TRBV12-5 to TRBJ2-7; 7 bases fit TRBD1. Germline V CDR1 and CDR2: LGHNT, FRNRAP. V shed 4 bases and J 6 bases; nucleotides not matched to a gene: 6. The CDR3 is 13 amino acids. In DNA, the CDR3 is TGTGCTAGTGGTTGGGGAACAGGGGTCGAGCAGTACTTC. Its protein product is CASGWGTGVEQYF.

This clonotype showed up many times. The V and J genes are TRBV6-1 and TRBJ2-5; 8 bases fit TRBD2. CDR1 and CDR2 from the germline V gene are MNHNS and SASEGT. This CDR3 is built from 15 residues. The trim removed 6 bases at V and 3 bases at J, leaving 9 bases unmatched. DNA of the CDR3: TGTGCCAGCAGCAAGTATAGCGGGACCGAAGAGACCCAGTACTTC. Its translation: CASSKYSGTEETQYF.

This clonotype came up a few times. This sequence joins TRBV18 and TRBJ2-3; 10 positions agree with TRBD2. V dropped 6 bases and J dropped 0; count of bases not matched to a gene: 12. The CDR3 is made up of 18 amino acids. Germline V CDR1 and CDR2: KGHSH, LQKENI. Here the CDR3 DNA reads TGTGCCAGCTCGGCAGGGACTAGCGAACATCCTAGCACAGATACGCAGTATTTT. Its translation: CASSAGTSEHPSTDTQYF.

This clonotype has more than one count but fewer than ten. The V gene is TRBV4-1, the J gene TRBJ1-4, with TRBD1 matching over 10 bases. V shed 8 bases, J shed 7 bases, and the junction held 1 base outside the gene matches. This CDR3 contains 12 residues. Germline-derived CDR1 and CDR2 are MGHRA and YSYEKL. CDR3 region: CASGTGVEKLFF. CDR3 coding DNA: TGCGCCAGCGGGACAGGGGTTGAAAAACTGTTTTTT.

This clonotype was seen at least ten times. The J gene is TRBJ1-4, the V gene TRBV7-9, with 10 bases that match TRBD1. The V and J ends lost 1 base and 2 bases, in that order; junction bases with no gene match: 4. The CDR3 spans 17 residues. The germline CDR1 and CDR2 sequences are SEHNR and FQNEAQ (reference sequence). CDR3 coding DNA: TGTGCCAGCAGCTTAGAGACAGGGGGCCTTACTAATGAAAAACTGTTTTTT. This encodes CASSLETGGLTNEKLFF.

Details on this clonotype: It differs at one base from a far larger clone, so likely a read error. This chain uses TRBV7-6 with TRBJ2-7; no firm D call. Trimming took 4 bases from V and 4 from J, leaving 5 bases between them. The V gene's germline CDR1 is SGHVS and CDR2 FNYEAQ. The CDR3 loop spans 11 amino acids. This CDR3 reads CASSSEYEQYF. The CDR3 nucleotides read TGTGCCAGCAGCTCCGAATACGAGCAGTACTTC.

This clonotype was recorded a few times. Given a much more abundant clone one base away, this may be a read error. Given the absence of the conserved phenylalanine or tryptophan at the CDR3 end, a read error is likely. J is TRBJ1-2 and V is TRBV4-3, with 9 nucleotides matching TRBD1. Per the germline V gene, CDR1 is LGHNA and CDR2 is YSLEER. Trimming removed 5 bases from V and 4 bases from J; junction bases left unmatched: 11. This CDR3 has 16 amino acids. The DNA of the CDR3 is TGCGCCAGCAGCGAATCGGACAGGGGTCTTGTCTATGGCTACACCTCC. Encoded protein: CASSESDRGLVYGYTS.

This clonotype was counted ten times or more. This chain links TRBV20-1 with TRBJ2-7, with D hard to call. V was cut by 0 bases and J by 2 bases, with 11 bases left in between. The CDR3 loop spans 14 amino acids. Germline CDR1 DFQATT, CDR2 SNEGSKA (reference sequence). As DNA, the CDR3 is TGCAGTGCTAGAGATGTGGGCGCGGCCTACGAGCAGTACTTC. Translating it yields CSARDVGAAYEQYF.

This clonotype was seen many times. The chain carries TRBV4-3 and TRBJ1-6, with 7 bases aligning to TRBD1. The V and J ends lost 0 bases and 7 bases, in that order; junction bases with no gene match: 9. CDR3 length: 17 amino acids. Germline V gene data show CDR1 as LGHNA and CDR2 as YSLEER. CDR3 in DNA: TGCGCCAGCAGCCAAGATCCCGCCGGGACAGCGAATTCACCCCTCCACTTT. Its translation: CASSQDPAGTANSPLHF.

Only a few counts were recorded for this clonotype. V usage is TRBV4-1 and J usage is TRBJ2-3; the match to TRBD1 covers 12 bases. With V trimmed by 3 bases and J by 5 bases, 9 bases remained unmatched. Germline CDR1 MGHRA, CDR2 YSYEKL. The CDR3 length is 17 residues. The CDR3 protein is CASSQTPGQGAEDTQYF. The CDR3 DNA is TGCGCCAGCAGCCAGACTCCGGGACAGGGGGCCGAAGATACGCAGTATTTT.

At least ten counts were recorded for this clonotype. The chain couples TRBV5-1 to TRBJ1-6; D unclear. CDR3 length: 15 amino acids. V was cut by 4 bases and J by 7 bases, with 15 bases left in between. CDR1 is SGHRS and CDR2 is YFSETQ in the germline V gene. CDR3 DNA sequence: TGCGCCAGCAGCGAATCTCCAAGGGAGAATTCACCCCTCCACTTT. Its translation is CASSESPRENSPLHF.

This clonotype appeared many times. The rearrangement links TRBV13 to TRBJ1-1; 7 nucleotides align to TRBD1. Germline V CDR1 and CDR2: PRHDT, FYEKMQ (reference sequence). The ends lost 4 bases at V and 7 bases at J; junction bases unmatched: 12. The CDR3 consists of 15 residues. The CDR3 is CASSSNFTGVYEAFF. CDR3 nucleotides: TGTGCCAGCAGCTCGAATTTTACAGGGGTCTATGAAGCTTTCTTT.

This clonotype was seen at least ten times. This chain connects TRBV20-1 to TRBJ1-6; a possible D gene is TRBD1 (5 bases). Germline lookup yields CDR1 DFQATT and CDR2 SNEGSKA (reference sequence). The germline V and J ends were trimmed by 0 bases and 0 bases, with 12 bases remaining between them. The CDR3 has 17 amino acids. CDR3 sequence reads: CSARDEGRSSYNSPLHF. The CDR3 DNA reads as TGCAGTGCTAGAGATGAGGGACGAAGCTCCTATAATTCACCCCTCCACTTT.

J is TRBJ2-3 and V is TRBV12-5, with TRBD2 matching over 9 bases. V was pared by 11 bases and J by 4 bases, with 10 bases of the junction left unmatched. The CDR3 runs to 14 residues. From germline, CDR1 is LGHNT and CDR2 FRNRAP. The CDR3 is CAGARGGAADTQYF. CDR3 bases: TGTGCTGGTGCCCGCGGGGGGGCCGCAGATACGCAGTATTTT.

For this clonotype: A much larger clone differs from this one at a single base, so this may be a read error. This rearrangement joins TRBV5-6 to TRBJ1-2; D possibly corresponds to TRBD1 (6 bases). The CDR3 runs to 13 residues. Looked up from germline, CDR1 is SGHDT and CDR2 is YYEEEE. CDR3 sequence (DNA): TGTGCCAGCAGAGGACAGCTTAACTATGGCTACGCCTTC. Translated: CASRGQLNYGYAF.

A few counts support this clonotype. The rearrangement joins TRBV19 to TRBJ2-1; D is undetermined. V was shortened by 5 bases and J by 3 bases, with 14 bases between the two germline ends. The CDR3 consists of 15 residues. Germline loops: CDR1 LNHDA, CDR2 SQIVND (reference sequence). As DNA, the CDR3 is TGTGCCAGTAGTCCCCTCCCGATACTCTACAATGAGCAGTTCTTC. Translating gives CASSPLPILYNEQFF.

In this sample, this clonotype turned up once. The gene calls are TRBV28 and TRBJ2-7; 9 bases are a match to TRBD1. Germline V gives CDR1 MDHEN, CDR2 SYDVKM. Unmatched junction bases numbered 4, after V lost 3 bases and J lost 1 base. This CDR3 has 15 amino acids. The CDR3 reads CASSFAGQGSYEQYF. CDR3 in DNA: TGTGCCAGCAGTTTCGCGGGACAGGGATCCTACGAGCAGTACTTC.

This clonotype was counted once. This may arise from a read error, as a much more abundant clone is one base away. Given the absence of the conserved phenylalanine or tryptophan at the CDR3 end, a read error is likely. This rearrangement joins TRBV6-5 to TRBJ2-3; 9 bases fit TRBD2. This CDR3 is 18 amino acids long. Per germline, CDR1 MNHEY and CDR2 SVGAGI. CDR3 sequence: CASSDSHLPSGDTDTQYL. In DNA, the CDR3 is TGTGCCAGCAGTGACTCCCATCTACCTAGCGGGGATACAGATACGCAGTATCTT.

At least ten counts were recorded for this clonotype. The V and J genes are TRBV6-2 or TRBV6-3 and TRBJ2-5, with 7 bases fitting TRBD2. V lost 0 bases to trimming and J lost 5 bases; unmatched junction nucleotides: 18. The CDR3 length is 19 residues. The germline CDR1 and CDR2 sequences are MNHEY and SVGEGT. CDR3 protein: CASSYSGLADTQDSETQYF. CDR3 coding DNA: TGTGCCAGCAGTTACTCTGGGCTAGCGGACACCCAAGATTCGGAGACCCAGTACTTC.

This clonotype has at least ten counts. The V and J genes are TRBV12-3 or TRBV12-4 and TRBJ1-1; TRBD1 matches 7 bases. CDR3 length equals 15 residues. The ends lost 5 bases at V and 2 bases at J; junction bases unmatched: 8. DNA for the CDR3: TGTGCCAGCAGTCAAGACAGGGCGACTAACACTGAAGCTTTCTTT. It yields the protein CASSQDRATNTEAFF.

This clonotype has ten or more counts. This chain links TRBV7-6 with TRBJ2-7; unclear D gene. The CDR3 is 12 amino acids. Germline values: CDR1 SGHVS, CDR2 FNYEAQ. Trimming shortened V by 1 base and J by 3 bases, and 4 bases separated the two germline ends. In DNA form, the CDR3 reads TGTGCCAGCAGCTTAGACAACTACGAGCAGTACTTC. Protein product: CASSLDNYEQYF.

There are many counts of this clonotype. This sequence joins TRBV9 and TRBJ1-1; D possibly corresponds to TRBD1 (5 bases). V was pared by 3 bases and J by 1 base, with 13 bases between. From germline, CDR1 is SGDLS and CDR2 YYNGEE. This CDR3 spans 15 amino acids. This chain's CDR3 is CASSAGLGRNTEAFF. In DNA, the CDR3 is TGTGCCAGCAGCGCAGGGTTAGGTAGGAACACTGAAGCTTTCTTT.

A few counts support this clonotype. Being one base from a much bigger clone, this may be a read error. A read error is likely, as this CDR3 ends without the conserved phenylalanine or tryptophan. This chain connects TRBV12-3 or TRBV12-4 to TRBJ2-4, with D perhaps assigned TRBD1 or TRBD2 (5 bases each). The V and J ends lost 6 bases and 0 bases respectively, with 12 bases between them. This CDR3 has 15 amino acids. This chain's CDR3 is CASSQGELAKNIQYS. As DNA, the CDR3 is TGTGCCAGCAGCCAAGGGGAGCTAGCCAAAAACATTCAGTACTCC.